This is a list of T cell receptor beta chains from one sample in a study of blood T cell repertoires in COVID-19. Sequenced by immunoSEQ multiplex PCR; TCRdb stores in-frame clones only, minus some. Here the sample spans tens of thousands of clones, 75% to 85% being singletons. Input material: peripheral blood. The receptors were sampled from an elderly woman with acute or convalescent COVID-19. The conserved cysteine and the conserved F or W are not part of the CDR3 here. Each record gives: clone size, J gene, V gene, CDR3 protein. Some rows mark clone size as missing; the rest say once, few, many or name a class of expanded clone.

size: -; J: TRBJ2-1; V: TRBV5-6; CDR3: ASTRGTSGMNEQF
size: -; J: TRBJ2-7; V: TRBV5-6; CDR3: ASSFVRPLAEQY
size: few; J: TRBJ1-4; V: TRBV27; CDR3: ASSLGRETNEKLF
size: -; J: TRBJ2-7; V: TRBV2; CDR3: ASSRRQGPYEQY
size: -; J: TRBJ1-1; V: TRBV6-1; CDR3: ASSDTYGRQGITEAF
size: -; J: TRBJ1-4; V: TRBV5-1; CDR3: ASKKTGATNEKLF
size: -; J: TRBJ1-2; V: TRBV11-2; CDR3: ASSPWTGSGYGYT
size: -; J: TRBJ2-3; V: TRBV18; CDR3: ASSPGHYTDTQY
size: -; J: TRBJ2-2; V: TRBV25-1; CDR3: ASSEYGDTGELF
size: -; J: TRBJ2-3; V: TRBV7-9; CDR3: ASSRLDTQY
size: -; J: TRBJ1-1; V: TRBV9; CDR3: ASSGLGGTEAF
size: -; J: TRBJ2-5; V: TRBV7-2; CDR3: ASSLALTSGGYGETQY
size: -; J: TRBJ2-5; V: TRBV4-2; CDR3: ASSQTSRLQETQY
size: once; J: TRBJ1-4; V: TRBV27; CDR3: ASSLQGTGNEKLF
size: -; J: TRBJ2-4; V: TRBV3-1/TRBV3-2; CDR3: ASSQSGNIQY
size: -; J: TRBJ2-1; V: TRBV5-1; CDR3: ASTAGTNNEQF
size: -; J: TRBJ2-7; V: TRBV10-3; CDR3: AIRGGEGGSYEQY
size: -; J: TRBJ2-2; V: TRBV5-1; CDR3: ASSLTGQGAGELF
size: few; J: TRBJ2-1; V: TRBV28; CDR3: ATSPRGRPLNEQF
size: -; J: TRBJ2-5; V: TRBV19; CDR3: ASSNMGERETQY
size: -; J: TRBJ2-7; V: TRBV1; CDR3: TSITEVYEQY
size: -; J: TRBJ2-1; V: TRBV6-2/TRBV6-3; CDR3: ASSYDSYNEQF
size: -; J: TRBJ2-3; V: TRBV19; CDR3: ASSITGGGGTDTQY
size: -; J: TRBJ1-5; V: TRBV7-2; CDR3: ASSPDSTYSNQPQH
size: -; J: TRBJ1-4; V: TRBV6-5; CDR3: ASRDRFGEKLF
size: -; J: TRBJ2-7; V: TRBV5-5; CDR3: ASSPGVVYYEQY
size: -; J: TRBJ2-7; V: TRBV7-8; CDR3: ASSLGGRTYEQY
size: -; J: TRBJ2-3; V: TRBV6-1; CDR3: ASSVAGRTDTQY
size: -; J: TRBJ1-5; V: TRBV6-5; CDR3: ASSRLMGAPQH
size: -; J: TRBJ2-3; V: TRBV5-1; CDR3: ASSLGQGSPDTQY
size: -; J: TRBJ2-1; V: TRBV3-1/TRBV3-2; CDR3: ASSHPTVGGGLVYNEQF
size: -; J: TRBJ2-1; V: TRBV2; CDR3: ASSSVSYNEQF
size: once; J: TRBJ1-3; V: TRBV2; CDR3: ASYGLGQGDPGNTIY
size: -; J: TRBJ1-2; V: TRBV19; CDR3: ASTDGWRGGYT
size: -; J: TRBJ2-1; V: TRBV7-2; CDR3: ASSFGTVYNEQF
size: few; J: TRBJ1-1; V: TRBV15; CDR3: ATREGGEAF
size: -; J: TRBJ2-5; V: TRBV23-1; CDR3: ASSLGRGCETQY
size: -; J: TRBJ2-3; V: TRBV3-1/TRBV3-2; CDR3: ASSRGTPGGTDTQY
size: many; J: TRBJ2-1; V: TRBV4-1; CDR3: ASSQVRLAVYNEQF
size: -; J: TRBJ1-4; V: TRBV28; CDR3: ASSTLGQGKNEKLF
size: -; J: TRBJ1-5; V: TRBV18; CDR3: ASSPRQYNQPQH
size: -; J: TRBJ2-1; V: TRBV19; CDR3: ASSPLGGSSYNEQF
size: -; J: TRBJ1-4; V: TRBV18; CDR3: ASSPGQGEEKLF
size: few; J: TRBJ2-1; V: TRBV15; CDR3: ATSSRPLLRLADNEQF
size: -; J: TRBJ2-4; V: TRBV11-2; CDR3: ASSLAGTQKNIQY
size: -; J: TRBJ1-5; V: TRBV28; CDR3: ASSSQGVGNQPQH
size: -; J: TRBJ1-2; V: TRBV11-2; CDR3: ASSLNRGLHYGYT
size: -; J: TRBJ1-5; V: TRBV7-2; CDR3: ASSKSGQGDQPQH
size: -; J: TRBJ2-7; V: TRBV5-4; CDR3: ASSSKDRGHREQY
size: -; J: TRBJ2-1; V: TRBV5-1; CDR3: ASSLVASGGYNEQF
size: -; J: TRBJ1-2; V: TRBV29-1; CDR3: SAYGAGGFDGYT
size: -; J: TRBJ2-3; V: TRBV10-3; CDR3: AISARTSGSSGTDTQY